These 17 T cell receptor beta chains came from one sample sequenced in a study of radiation and T cells in renal cell carcinoma. TCRdb keeps only in-frame clones here, not all; method: immunoSEQ multiplex PCR. The top ten clones hold nearly 6% of a sample with roughly 82,000 clones, 80% to 90% of them seen once. Noted time point: blood 4 weeks post-SBRT, at nephrectomy. The treatment denotes: 15 Gy SBRT to primary tumor, nephrectomy 4 weeks later. This sample comprised blood, obtained from a patient whose treatment included radiotherapy and nephrectomy. The receptors shown here come from a woman in her 70s with renal cell carcinoma.

The chain recombines TRBV27 with TRBJ1-2; D remains unclear. Germline V gives CDR1 MNHEY, CDR2 SMNVEV (reference sequence). V dropped 0 bases and J dropped 1 base, with 6 bases sitting between them. This CDR3 has 14 amino acids. The CDR3 coding sequence is TGTGCCAGCAGTTTATCGCGGGGTAACTATGGCTACACCTTC. This codes for CASSLSRGNYGYTF.

V and J are TRBV5-6 and TRBJ2-1; D is possibly TRBD2 (7 bases). Germline CDR1 is SGHDT and CDR2 is YYEEEE. V was cut by 6 bases and J by 5 bases, with 21 bases left in between. This CDR3 is built from 16 residues. The CDR3, as DNA: TGTGCCAGCAACATTATCGGGGGGCCGAGACACAATGAGCAGTTCTTC. Its translation: CASNIIGGPRHNEQFF.

The count of this clone is one. The rearrangement links TRBV30 to TRBJ1-2; D gene uncertain. The CDR3 length is 15 residues. The ends were cut back, 0 bases at V and 7 bases at J, with 18 bases in the middle. Germline CDR1 and CDR2: GTSNPN and SVGIG (reference sequence). CDR3 sequence reads: CAWSVRLADSAGYTF. The CDR3 nucleotides read TGTGCCTGGAGTGTACGGTTGGCAGACTCGGCTGGCTACACCTTC.

This chain links TRBV7-8 with TRBJ1-2; 7 nucleotides agree with TRBD1. CDR1 and CDR2 (germline): SGHVS, FQNEAQ. The length of the CDR3 is 17 residues. J gave up 0 bases and V 4 bases, and 11 bases lay outside the gene matches. The chain's CDR3 is CASSSQHGTATNYGYTF. Written as DNA, the CDR3 is TGTGCCAGCAGCTCACAGCACGGGACAGCTACTAACTATGGCTACACCTTC.

The chain combines TRBV6-1 with TRBJ1-5, with 7 bases identical to TRBD1. The CDR3 is 13 residues long. The ends lost 3 bases at V and 6 bases at J; junction bases unmatched: 2. Per germline, CDR1 MNHNS and CDR2 SASEGT. This CDR3 reads CASSETGIQPQHF. CDR3 nucleotides: TGTGCCAGCAGTGAGACAGGGATTCAGCCCCAGCATTTT.

This clone was seen only a few times. The V and J genes are TRBV7-3 and TRBJ1-4, with D perhaps TRBD1 (6 bases). Trimming shortened V by 2 bases and J by 6 bases, and 13 bases separated the two germline ends. The CDR3 extends over 15 amino acids. CDR1 is SGHTA, CDR2 FQGTGA, per germline. CDR3 sequence: CASSLRQGRDEKLFF. As DNA, the CDR3 is TGTGCCAGCAGCTTACGCCAGGGGAGGGATGAAAAACTGTTTTTT.

The chain uses TRBV19 and TRBJ2-2, with no clear D. Trimming stripped 9 bases from V and 3 bases from J, with 11 bases between. The germline V gene encodes CDR1 LNHDA and CDR2 SQIVND (reference sequence). The CDR3 extends over 13 amino acids. The CDR3 sequence is CASTPFDTGELFF. In DNA, the CDR3 is TGTGCCAGCACTCCGTTCGACACCGGGGAGCTGTTTTTT. Full variable domain (outside the CDR3, taken from reference TRBV19 and TRBJ2-2): DGGITQSPKYLFRKEGQNVTLSCEQNLNHDAMYWYRQDPGQGLRLIYYSQIVNDFQKGDIAEGYSVSREKKESFPLTVTSAQKNPTAFYLCASTPFDTGELFFGEGSRLTVL.

The chain is built from TRBV6-4 and TRBJ1-6; 10 bases align to TRBD1. Germline V gives CDR1 MRHNA, CDR2 SNTAGT. V lost 0 bases and J lost 8; bases outside the gene matches: 4. The CDR3 loop spans 16 amino acids. The CDR3 nucleotides read TGTGCCAGCAGTGACTCTGCCGGGACAGGGGATTCACCCCTCCACTTT. Amino acid sequence: CASSDSAGTGDSPLHF.

The rearrangement links TRBV5-5 to TRBJ1-2; 9 bases fit TRBD1. V shed 5 bases and J 5 bases; nucleotides not matched to a gene: 4. The CDR3 spans 13 residues. CDR1 and CDR2 (germline): SGHKS, YYEKEE (reference sequence). DNA for the CDR3: TGTGCCAGCAGACCGGGACAGGGATATGGCTACACCTTC. It codes for CASRPGQGYGYTF.

This chain joins TRBV6-1 and TRBJ1-4, with TRBD1 matching 10 bases. Germline V gene data show CDR1 as MNHNS and CDR2 as SASEGT. The V and J ends lost 2 bases and 6 bases, in that order; junction bases with no gene match: 3. The length of the CDR3 is 15 residues. The CDR3 bases are TGTGCCAGCAGTGAATTGGACAGGGGGGATGAAAAACTGTTTTTT. Amino acid sequence: CASSELDRGDEKLFF.

This sequence joins TRBV4-3 and TRBJ1-6, with a tentative D call TRBD1 (5 bases). The V and J ends lost 0 bases and 10 bases respectively, with 13 bases between them. CDR3 length: 15 residues. CDR1 and CDR2 (germline): LGHNA, YSLEER. The CDR3, as DNA: TGCGCCAGCAGCCAAGACAGGGCTGGTGTCTCACCCCTCCACTTT. This sequence encodes CASSQDRAGVSPLHF.

The chain couples TRBV11-1 to TRBJ1-1; 7 bases are a match to TRBD1. The V segment lost 6 bases and the J segment 5 bases; nucleotides outside the gene matches: 9. Germline CDR1 and CDR2: SGHAT and FQDESV (reference sequence). This CDR3 region has 14 residues. The CDR3 nucleotides read TGTGCCAGCAGTCCCGACAGGGTCGGAACTGAAGCTTTCTTT. Protein product: CASSPDRVGTEAFF. Complete variable domain (other parts from reference TRBV11-1 and TRBJ1-1): EAEVAQSPRYKITEKSQAVAFWCDPISGHATLYWYRQILGQGPELLVQFQDESVVDDSQLPKDRFSAERLKGVDSTLKIQPAELGDSAMYLCASSPDRVGTEAFFGQGTRLTVV.

The rearrangement uses TRBV28 and TRBJ2-7; TRBD2 agrees at 9 bases. Per the germline V gene, CDR1 is MDHEN and CDR2 is SYDVKM. The CDR3 extends over 13 amino acids. V lost 6 bases and J lost 5; bases outside the gene matches: 5. The CDR3 region has the DNA TGTGCCAGCAGGCTAGCGGGGATCCACGAGCAGTACTTC. Encoded protein: CASRLAGIHEQYF.

The V gene is TRBV6-5, the J gene TRBJ1-2; no firm D call. This CDR3 comprises 10 residues. Per the germline V gene, CDR1 is MNHEY and CDR2 is SVGAGI. V was cut by 6 bases and J by 3 bases, with 2 bases left in between. The CDR3 DNA is TGTGCCAGCAGGGACTATGGCTACACCTTC. As protein: CASRDYGYTF.

The chain links TRBV25-1 to TRBJ1-1, with D uncertain. The V and J ends lost 4 bases and 2 bases respectively, with 11 bases between them. From germline, CDR1 is MGHDK and CDR2 SYGVNS. The CDR3 runs 14 residues. CDR3 protein: CASSGVGPNTEAFF. CDR3 bases: TGTGCCAGCAGTGGCGTCGGACCAAACACTGAAGCTTTCTTT. The full variable domain, rest sourced from reference TRBV25-1 and TRBJ1-1, is EADIYQTPRYLVIGTGKKITLECSQTMGHDKMYWYQQDPGMELHLIHYSYGVNSTEKGDLSSESTVSRIRTEHFPLTLESARPSHTSQYLCASSGVGPNTEAFFGQGTRLTVV.

This clone was counted between two and nine times. V is TRBV11-2 and J is TRBJ1-6; TRBD1 aligns across 8 bases. Unmatched junction bases numbered 4, after V lost 6 bases and J lost 3 bases. CDR3 length: 15 amino acids. Germline V CDR1 and CDR2: SGHAT, FQNNGV. The CDR3 region is CASRRTGSYNSPLHF. The CDR3 nucleotides are TGTGCCAGCAGAAGGACAGGGAGCTATAATTCACCCCTCCACTTT.

The chain joins TRBV19 to TRBJ1-2; D remains unclear. V gave up 3 bases and J gave up 1 base, with 12 bases separating them. The CDR3 runs 15 residues. The germline V gene encodes CDR1 LNHDA and CDR2 SQIVND (reference sequence). CDR3 in DNA: TGTGCCAGTAGTATGGCTGGAGGGTTTAACTATGGCTACACCTTC. Protein sequence: CASSMAGGFNYGYTF.